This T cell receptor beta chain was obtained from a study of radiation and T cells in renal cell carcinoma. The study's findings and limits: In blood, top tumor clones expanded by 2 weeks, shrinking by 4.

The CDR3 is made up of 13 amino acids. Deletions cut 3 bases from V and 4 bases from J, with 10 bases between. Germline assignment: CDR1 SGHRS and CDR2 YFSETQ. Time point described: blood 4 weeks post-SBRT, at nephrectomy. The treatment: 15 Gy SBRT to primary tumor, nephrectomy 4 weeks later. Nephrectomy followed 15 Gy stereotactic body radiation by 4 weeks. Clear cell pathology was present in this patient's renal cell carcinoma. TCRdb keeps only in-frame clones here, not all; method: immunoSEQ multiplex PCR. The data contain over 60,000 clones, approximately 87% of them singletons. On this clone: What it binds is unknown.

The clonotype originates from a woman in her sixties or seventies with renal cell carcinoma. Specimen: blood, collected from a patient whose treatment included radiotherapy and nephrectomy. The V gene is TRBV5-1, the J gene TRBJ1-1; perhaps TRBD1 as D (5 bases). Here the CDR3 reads CASSSGGVTEAFF. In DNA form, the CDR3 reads TGCGCCAGCAGCTCCGGGGGGGTCACTGAAGCTTTCTTT.